This T cell receptor (beta chain) was retrieved from a study of PD-L1 blockade in urothelial cancer. Overall study context: Atezolizumab was started by patients in 2014 at 1,200 mg intravenously every 3 weeks. Median T cell yield per blood sample was over 140,000 cells. Study-level findings and limits: Lower than median blood TCR clonality before treatment predicted better survival.

Repertoires were generated with immunoSEQ multiplex PCR, while TCRdb's copy carries only in-frame clones and drops some. The sample records 30,000 to 35,000 clones, approximately 82% being singletons. This CDR3 contains 17 residues. Germline CDR1 is SGHTA and CDR2 is FQGNSA. Trimming cost V 5 bases and J 1 base; bases outside gene matches: 8. As regards this clone: As yet, its antigen is unknown.

The J gene is TRBJ2-1, the V gene TRBV7-2; 10 nucleotides match TRBD2. This receptor was taken from a man aged 55-75 years with urothelial cancer. The input for sequencing was PBMCs, taken around atezolizumab (anti-PD-L1) treatment. CDR3 sequence (DNA): TGTGCCAGCAGCACGAGGTTAGCGGGAGGTTCCTACAATGAGCAGTTCTTC. Its protein product is CASSTRLAGGSYNEQFF.